The sequence of this T cell receptor beta chain was determined in a study of identical twins. CDR3 length: 17 amino acids. V gave up 6 bases and J gave up 11 bases; unmatched junction bases: 19. From the 5' RACE reads, TCRdb called clonotypes with MiXCR, one entry per CDR3 protein. The repertoire holds roughly 350,000 distinct CDR3 sequences, with 9% to 10% as singletons. This clonotype turned up a few times. The clonotype originates from a woman aged 45 to 65 in good health. The chain is built from TRBV12-3 or TRBV12-4 and TRBJ2-1; the match to TRBD2 covers 10 bases. The sample taken for sequencing was naive T cells sorted from blood. Here the CDR3 DNA reads TGTGCCAGCAGCCTCCGTGCCCTGGGACTAGCGATCCAGCAGCAGTTCTTC. Amino acid sequence: CASSLRALGLAIQQQFF.